One sample yielded the 15 T cell receptor beta chains listed below, sequenced in a study of shared clonotypes between healthy human individuals. Repertoires were generated with immunoSEQ multiplex PCR, while TCRdb's copy carries only in-frame clones and drops some. The sample has 400,000 to 550,000 clones; roughly 85% are singletons. Specimen: PBMCs. These receptors all come from a woman between 40 and 50 years old in good health. Some clones in this sample may be carry-over from other donors' samples.

J is TRBJ2-7 and V is TRBV19, with 11 bases that match TRBD2. The CDR3 is made up of 17 amino acids. The V gene's germline CDR1 is LNHDA and CDR2 SQIVND (reference sequence). The V segment lost 5 bases and the J segment 3 bases; nucleotides outside the gene matches: 12. CDR3: CASSPLTGTSGDYEQYF. The CDR3 nucleotides read TGTGCCAGTAGTCCACTCACCGGGACTAGCGGAGACTACGAGCAGTACTTC.

The rearrangement links TRBV7-3 to TRBJ2-3, with TRBD2 matching over 7 bases. Germline CDR1 and CDR2: SGHTA and FQGTGA. Trimming at V came to 3 bases and at J to 1 base, leaving 7 bases not matched to a gene. This CDR3 spans 16 amino acids. The CDR3 is CASSFSRAGGTDTQYF. The CDR3 coding sequence is TGTGCCAGCAGCTTCTCCAGGGCGGGGGGCACAGATACGCAGTATTTT. The entire variable domain, with the rest obtained from reference TRBV7-3 and TRBJ2-3, is as follows: GAGVSQTPSNKVTEKGKYVELRCDPISGHTALYWYRQSLGQGPEFLIYFQGTGAADDSGLPNDRFFAVRPEGSVSTLKIQRTERGDSAVYLCASSFSRAGGTDTQYFGPGTRLTVL.

This clone has only one observation. The chain joins TRBV5-4 to TRBJ2-7; TRBD1 agrees at 7 bases. This CDR3 is 15 amino acids long. CDR1 SGHNT and CDR2 YYREEE come from the germline V gene (reference sequence). J was trimmed by 3 bases and V by 3 bases; bases with no gene match: 9. The CDR3 nucleotides read TGTGCCAGCAGCTCGTACTTGACAGGGAACTACGAGCAGTACTTC. Residues: CASSSYLTGNYEQYF.

The chain uses TRBV7-3 and TRBJ2-7, with D perhaps TRBD2 (5 bases). The CDR3 has 13 residues. CDR1 is SGHTA, CDR2 FQGTGA, per germline. V was pared by 5 bases and J by 3 bases, with 11 bases between. The CDR3 region is CASSPGFNYEQYF. CDR3 DNA sequence: TGTGCCAGCAGCCCGGGGTTTAACTACGAGCAGTACTTC.

The chain couples TRBV7-9 to TRBJ2-2; TRBD1 matches 7 bases. With V trimmed by 7 bases and J by 3 bases, 5 bases remained unmatched. From germline, CDR1 is SEHNR and CDR2 FQNEAQ (reference sequence). This CDR3 has 14 amino acids. DNA for the CDR3: TGTGCCAGCACATCAGGGGGAGACACCGGGGAGCTGTTTTTT. Encoded protein: CASTSGGDTGELFF.

The chain couples TRBV7-9 to TRBJ2-3; TRBD1 might be the D (6 bases). V dropped 3 bases and J dropped 8 bases, with 18 bases sitting between them. Germline V gene sequence: CDR1 SEHNR, CDR2 FQNEAQ (reference sequence). CDR3 size: 15 residues. CDR3 loop: CASSFVTGRGGTQYF. The CDR3 region has the DNA TGTGCCAGCAGCTTCGTGACAGGTCGGGGCGGTACGCAGTATTTT.

A few counts support this clone. V gene TRBV11-2 combines with J gene TRBJ2-6, with a weak D call TRBD1 (7 bases). The germline V gene has CDR1 SGHAT and CDR2 FQNNGV. There are 15 residues in the CDR3. V was pared by 6 bases and J by 2 bases, with 11 bases between. CDR3 bases: TGTGCCAGCAGTACCAGGGGGGCTGGGGCCAACGTCCTGACTTTC. Amino acid sequence: CASSTRGAGANVLTF.

The chain uses TRBV12-5 and TRBJ2-7; no definite D call. Between the trimmed V and J ends, which lost 0 bases and 6 bases, there was a span of 15 bases. In germline, CDR1 is LGHNT, CDR2 FRNRAP. The CDR3 extends over 15 amino acids. The CDR3 loop is CASGLVRFGCCEQYF. The CDR3 DNA follows: TGTGCTAGTGGTTTGGTACGTTTCGGATGCTGCGAGCAGTACTTC.

The V and J genes are TRBV2 and TRBJ2-1; the D gene is possibly TRBD2 (6 bases). Trimming stripped 8 bases from V and 5 bases from J, with 10 bases between. Looked up from germline, CDR1 is SNHLY and CDR2 is FYNNEI. The CDR3 contains 12 residues. The CDR3 loop is CASRELHNEQFF. CDR3 bases: TGTGCCAGCCGGGAGTTGCACAATGAGCAGTTCTTC.

Remarks on this clone: A much larger clone lies one base from this, so it may be a read error. The rearrangement links TRBV18 to TRBJ1-1; D perhaps matches TRBD1 (6 bases). Germline assignment: CDR1 KGHSH and CDR2 LQKENI. The CDR3 extends over 13 amino acids. DNA for the CDR3: TGTGCCAGCTCACCACGGACAGACCCTGAAACTTTCTTT. Its translation is CASSPRTDPETFF.

A single count supports this clone. The gene calls are TRBV4-2 and TRBJ2-5; D gene unclear. Matching the DNA end better, TRBJ2-7 makes the J call doubtful. CDR1 LGHNA and CDR2 YNFKEQ come from the germline V gene. The CDR3 runs to 16 residues. The CDR3 region is CASSQDRTTLSYEQYF. The DNA for the CDR3 is TGTGCCAGCAGCCAAGACCGCACGACACTTTCCTACGAGCAGTACTTC.

The J gene is TRBJ2-1, the V gene TRBV7-9; no reliable D call. CDR1 and CDR2 (germline): SEHNR, FQNEAQ (reference sequence). The CDR3 runs to 12 residues. V shed 0 bases and J shed 8 bases, with 5 bases lying between them. CDR3 sequence (DNA): TGTGCCAGCAGCTTAGCGGTGTATGAGCAGTTCTTC. Protein: CASSLAVYEQFF.

The rearrangement joins TRBV18 to TRBJ1-1; the D gene is possibly TRBD1 (6 bases). V lost 4 bases, J lost 5 bases, and 8 bases lay in between. This CDR3 has 12 amino acids. The germline gives CDR1 KGHSH, CDR2 LQKENI. Here the CDR3 DNA reads TGTGCCAGCTCACGAGGGGGTACTGAAGCTTTCTTT. It is translated as CASSRGGTEAFF.

The chain is built from TRBV18 and TRBJ2-5; D is perhaps TRBD1 or TRBD2 (5 bases each). V was cut by 3 bases and J by 2 bases, with 13 bases left in between. Germline CDR1 reads KGHSH; CDR2 reads LQKENI. The CDR3 has 15 amino acids. In DNA form, the CDR3 reads TGTGCCAGCTCACCGGTAGGGACCTCACAAGAGACCCAGTACTTC. Protein product: CASSPVGTSQETQYF.

Ten or more counts support this clone. The rearrangement joins TRBV9 to TRBJ2-5, with no clear D. There are 13 residues in the CDR3. Germline V gene data show CDR1 as SGDLS and CDR2 as YYNGEE. The ends were cut back, 3 bases at V and 2 bases at J, with 8 bases in the middle. As DNA, the CDR3 is TGTGCCAGCAGCGCCCCTAGTCAAGAGACCCAGTACTTC. Protein: CASSAPSQETQYF.